A selection of T cell receptor beta chains follows, all from one sample in a study of cytomegalovirus exposure and HLA in healthy donors. Only in-frame clones appear in the TCRdb table, and some are missing; sequencing was by immunoSEQ multiplex PCR. The sample gives roughly 60,000 clones, around 90% of which show up once; 1% to 1.5% is in the top ten. Source material: PBMCs. These receptors originate from a woman aged 18-30 years in good health and CMV-seronegative. Each CDR3 is given with its conserved first and last residue. The order of the fields is CDR3 protein, CDR3 DNA, clone size, J gene, V gene, D gene. D genes are given only for firm matches. Part of the rows lack a size; the others show once, few, many or a class for expanded clones.

CDR3aa: CASSSGEVTGELFF
CDR3nt: TGTGCCAGCAGTAGCGGGGAGGTCACCGGGGAGCTGTTTTTT
abundance: medium-sized
j_gene: TRBJ2-2
v_gene: TRBV25-1
d_gene: TRBD2

CDR3aa: CASSPHNFNTEAFF
CDR3nt: TGTGCCAGCAGCCCTCACAATTTTAACACTGAAGCTTTCTTT
abundance: -
j_gene: TRBJ1-1
v_gene: TRBV6-5
d_gene: -

CDR3aa: CASSSSRDRGSDQPQHF
CDR3nt: TGTGCCAGCAGCTCGTCCCGGGACAGGGGATCAGATCAGCCCCAGCATTTT
abundance: -
j_gene: TRBJ1-5
v_gene: TRBV5-6
d_gene: TRBD1

CDR3aa: CASSPGLAGGPIDEQFF
CDR3nt: TGTGCCAGCAGTCCGGGACTAGCGGGGGGGCCGATTGATGAGCAGTTCTTC
abundance: -
j_gene: TRBJ2-1
v_gene: TRBV27
d_gene: TRBD2

CDR3aa: CAISERDRVYGYTF
CDR3nt: TGTGCCATCAGTGAGCGAGACAGGGTCTATGGCTACACCTTC
abundance: -
j_gene: TRBJ1-2
v_gene: TRBV10-3
d_gene: TRBD1

CDR3aa: CASGTDRASGYTF
CDR3nt: TGTGCCAGCGGAACTGACAGGGCTTCTGGCTACACCTTC
abundance: -
j_gene: TRBJ1-2
v_gene: TRBV2
d_gene: TRBD1

CDR3aa: CASSSAGTGELFF
CDR3nt: TGCGCCAGCAGCTCCGCGGGCACCGGGGAGCTGTTTTTT
abundance: -
j_gene: TRBJ2-2
v_gene: TRBV5-1
d_gene: -

CDR3aa: CSVSTDPPSGANVLTF
CDR3nt: TGCAGCGTGTCGACAGATCCCCCCTCTGGGGCCAACGTCCTGACTTTC
abundance: -
j_gene: TRBJ2-6
v_gene: TRBV29-1
d_gene: -

CDR3aa: CASSLYAGSFSGELFF
CDR3nt: TGTGCCAGCAGCTTGTACGCGGGGTCGTTTTCCGGGGAGCTGTTTTTT
abundance: -
j_gene: TRBJ2-2
v_gene: TRBV5-6
d_gene: -

CDR3aa: CASSPSSEQYF
CDR3nt: TGTGCCAGCAGTCCTAGCAGCGAGCAGTACTTC
abundance: -
j_gene: TRBJ2-7
v_gene: TRBV28
d_gene: -

CDR3aa: CASSLVGGPYEQYF
CDR3nt: TGTGCCAGCAGTTTAGTGGGAGGTCCCTACGAGCAGTACTTC
abundance: -
j_gene: TRBJ2-7
v_gene: TRBV27
d_gene: -

CDR3aa: CASSHSSGSVTGELFF
CDR3nt: TGCGCCAGCAGCCACTCCAGCGGGAGTGTAACCGGGGAGCTGTTTTTT
abundance: -
j_gene: TRBJ2-2
v_gene: TRBV5-1
d_gene: TRBD2

CDR3aa: CASSTRFGQYF
CDR3nt: TGTGCCAGCAGTACCCGGTTCGGGCAGTACTTC
abundance: few
j_gene: TRBJ2-7
v_gene: TRBV28
d_gene: -

CDR3aa: CASSPGTSGAYEQYF
CDR3nt: TGTGCCAGCTCACCTGGGACTAGCGGGGCCTACGAGCAGTACTTC
abundance: -
j_gene: TRBJ2-7
v_gene: TRBV18
d_gene: TRBD2

CDR3aa: CASNQQGALREQYF
CDR3nt: TGTGCCAGCAACCAACAGGGGGCGCTTAGGGAGCAGTACTTC
abundance: -
j_gene: TRBJ2-7
v_gene: TRBV28
d_gene: TRBD1

CDR3aa: CASRGTGSSYEQYF
CDR3nt: TGTGCCAGCAGGGGGACAGGAAGCTCCTACGAGCAGTACTTC
abundance: -
j_gene: TRBJ2-7
v_gene: TRBV6-4
d_gene: TRBD1

CDR3aa: CASSPAEADTQYF
CDR3nt: TGTGCCAGCAGTCCGGCGGAGGCAGATACGCAGTATTTT
abundance: -
j_gene: TRBJ2-3
v_gene: TRBV28
d_gene: -

CDR3aa: CASSPSGQGDTEAFF
CDR3nt: TGTGCCAGCAGCCCTAGCGGGCAGGGGGACACTGAAGCTTTCTTT
abundance: -
j_gene: TRBJ1-1
v_gene: TRBV9
d_gene: TRBD1

CDR3aa: CATSRDPGRTEAFF
CDR3nt: TGTGCCACCAGCAGAGATCCAGGCAGAACTGAAGCTTTCTTT
abundance: once
j_gene: TRBJ1-1
v_gene: TRBV15
d_gene: -

CDR3aa: CASSQDSPTNLGDNEQFF
CDR3nt: TGCGCCAGCAGCCAAGATAGCCCCACTAACCTTGGAGACAATGAGCAGTTCTTC
abundance: -
j_gene: TRBJ2-1
v_gene: TRBV4-1
d_gene: -

CDR3aa: CASSLTGERDTQYF
CDR3nt: TGTGCCAGCAGTTTGACAGGGGAGAGAGATACGCAGTATTTT
abundance: -
j_gene: TRBJ2-3
v_gene: TRBV5-6
d_gene: TRBD1

CDR3aa: CASSLGPEHQPQHF
CDR3nt: TGCGCCAGCAGCTTGGGCCCCGAGCATCAGCCCCAGCATTTT
abundance: -
j_gene: TRBJ1-5
v_gene: TRBV5-1
d_gene: -

CDR3aa: CSVATGRDQPQHF
CDR3nt: TGCAGCGTCGCGACAGGGCGCGATCAGCCCCAGCATTTT
abundance: -
j_gene: TRBJ1-5
v_gene: TRBV29-1
d_gene: TRBD1

CDR3aa: CSVGAGTGGSPLHF
CDR3nt: TGCAGCGTAGGGGCCGGGACAGGGGGTTCACCCCTCCACTTT
abundance: -
j_gene: TRBJ1-6
v_gene: TRBV29-1
d_gene: TRBD1

CDR3aa: CASSERVGTPNEQYF
CDR3nt: TGTGCCAGCAGTGAAAGGGTTGGGACACCGAACGAGCAGTACTTC
abundance: -
j_gene: TRBJ2-7
v_gene: TRBV2
d_gene: -

CDR3aa: CASSSSMNTEAFF
CDR3nt: TGTGCCAGTAGTAGCTCTATGAACACTGAAGCTTTCTTT
abundance: -
j_gene: TRBJ1-1
v_gene: TRBV19
d_gene: -

CDR3aa: CASSQEGQGGSADTQYF
CDR3nt: TGTGCCAGCAGCCAAGAGGGGCAGGGTGGCAGTGCAGATACGCAGTATTTT
abundance: -
j_gene: TRBJ2-3
v_gene: TRBV4-2
d_gene: -

CDR3aa: CASSMWSGRTDTQYF
CDR3nt: TGTGCCAGTAGTATGTGGAGCGGACGCACAGATACGCAGTATTTT
abundance: -
j_gene: TRBJ2-3
v_gene: TRBV19
d_gene: -

CDR3aa: CASSLPYRGPKNIQYF
CDR3nt: TGTGCCAGCAGTCTACCTTACAGGGGTCCCAAAAACATTCAGTACTTC
abundance: few
j_gene: TRBJ2-4
v_gene: TRBV28
d_gene: TRBD1

CDR3aa: CASSPAAPRGPSTGELFF
CDR3nt: TGTGCCAGCAGCCCTGCCGCCCCCAGGGGGCCTTCCACCGGGGAGCTGTTTTTT
abundance: -
j_gene: TRBJ2-2
v_gene: TRBV7-9
d_gene: TRBD1

CDR3aa: CASSLGTGTHNQPQHF
CDR3nt: TGTGCCAGCAGTTTAGGGACCGGGACACACAATCAGCCCCAGCATTTT
abundance: -
j_gene: TRBJ1-5
v_gene: TRBV28
d_gene: -

CDR3aa: CASRYSNQPQHF
CDR3nt: TGTGCCAGCAGGTATAGCAATCAGCCCCAGCATTTT
abundance: -
j_gene: TRBJ1-5
v_gene: TRBV6-1
d_gene: -

CDR3aa: CASSLLGLHWETQYF
CDR3nt: TGTGCCAGCAGCTTACTGGGACTCCACTGGGAGACCCAGTACTTC
abundance: -
j_gene: TRBJ2-5
v_gene: TRBV7-3
d_gene: -

CDR3aa: CASSIRTEFYGYTF
CDR3nt: TGTGCCAGTAGTATCCGGACAGAGTTCTATGGCTACACCTTC
abundance: -
j_gene: TRBJ1-2
v_gene: TRBV19
d_gene: -

CDR3aa: CASSPAGSSYEQYF
CDR3nt: TGTGCCAGCTCACCCGCTGGGAGCTCCTACGAGCAGTACTTC
abundance: -
j_gene: TRBJ2-7
v_gene: TRBV18
d_gene: -

CDR3aa: CASSPPLQNSGNTIYF
CDR3nt: TGTGCCAGCTCACCACCGTTGCAGAACTCTGGAAACACCATATATTTT
abundance: -
j_gene: TRBJ1-3
v_gene: TRBV18
d_gene: -

CDR3aa: CASTPKGLTGGYTF
CDR3nt: TGTGCCAGCACCCCAAAGGGCCTTACAGGTGGCTACACCTTC
abundance: -
j_gene: TRBJ1-2
v_gene: TRBV6-5
d_gene: -

CDR3aa: CASSLSAGGPYEQYF
CDR3nt: TGTGCCAGCAGTCTCTCAGCGGGGGGGCCCTACGAGCAGTACTTC
abundance: once
j_gene: TRBJ2-7
v_gene: TRBV28
d_gene: TRBD2

CDR3aa: CAISETGGKALHF
CDR3nt: TGTGCCATCAGTGAGACAGGGGGGAAGGCCCTCCACTTT
abundance: -
j_gene: TRBJ1-6
v_gene: TRBV10-3
d_gene: TRBD1

CDR3aa: CASNPRAGGPEEQYF
CDR3nt: TGCGCCAGCAATCCAAGAGCGGGAGGGCCGGAAGAGCAGTACTTC
abundance: -
j_gene: TRBJ2-7
v_gene: TRBV5-1
d_gene: TRBD2

CDR3aa: CASIAGNPGRNIQYF
CDR3nt: TGTGCCAGTATAGCGGGAAATCCTGGTAGGAACATTCAGTACTTC
abundance: -
j_gene: TRBJ2-4
v_gene: TRBV28
d_gene: TRBD2

CDR3aa: CASSTRTSGGNTGELFF
CDR3nt: TGTGCCAGCAGCACCCGGACTAGCGGGGGGAACACCGGGGAGCTGTTTTTT
abundance: once
j_gene: TRBJ2-2
v_gene: TRBV21-1
d_gene: -

CDR3aa: CASSPGTGPYNEQFF
CDR3nt: TGTGCCAGCAGCCCCGGGACAGGCCCGTACAATGAGCAGTTCTTC
abundance: -
j_gene: TRBJ2-1
v_gene: TRBV6-5
d_gene: TRBD1

CDR3aa: CASSYSGTNYGYTF
CDR3nt: TGTGCCAGCAGTTACTCCGGGACAAACTATGGCTACACCTTC
abundance: -
j_gene: TRBJ1-2
v_gene: TRBV6-5
d_gene: -

CDR3aa: CSGADSYEQYF
CDR3nt: TGCAGCGGCGCGGACAGTTACGAGCAGTACTTC
abundance: -
j_gene: TRBJ2-7
v_gene: TRBV29-1
d_gene: -

CDR3aa: CASIGPQGTSGYTF
CDR3nt: TGTGCCAGCATCGGACCGCAGGGGACGAGCGGCTACACCTTC
abundance: -
j_gene: TRBJ1-2
v_gene: TRBV28
d_gene: -

CDR3aa: CASSGGLNYGYTF
CDR3nt: TGTGCCAGCAGCGGCGGACTGAACTATGGCTACACCTTC
abundance: -
j_gene: TRBJ1-2
v_gene: TRBV21-1
d_gene: -

CDR3aa: CASSFYREGQPQHF
CDR3nt: TGTGCCAGCAGTTTCTACAGGGAAGGTCAGCCCCAGCATTTT
abundance: -
j_gene: TRBJ1-5
v_gene: TRBV6-6
d_gene: -

CDR3aa: CASSLSTTGLGYTF
CDR3nt: TGTGCCAGCAGCTTGTCTACGACAGGGTTGGGCTACACCTTC
abundance: -
j_gene: TRBJ1-2
v_gene: TRBV5-4
d_gene: TRBD1

CDR3aa: CASSEGGNTEAFF
CDR3nt: TGTGCCAGCAGCGAAGGGGGGAACACTGAAGCTTTCTTT
abundance: -
j_gene: TRBJ1-1
v_gene: TRBV9
d_gene: -

CDR3aa: CASSLGAGDRLVAFF
CDR3nt: TGTGCCAGCAGCTTAGGAGCAGGGGATCGTTTAGTGGCTTTCTTT
abundance: -
j_gene: TRBJ1-1
v_gene: TRBV7-6
d_gene: -

CDR3aa: CASSLAGTGGAYQETQYF
CDR3nt: TGTGCCAGCAGCTTAGCCGGGACAGGGGGCGCCTACCAAGAGACCCAGTACTTC
abundance: -
j_gene: TRBJ2-5
v_gene: TRBV7-9
d_gene: TRBD1

CDR3aa: CASGLRPGEDYEQYF
CDR3nt: TGTGCCAGCGGACTGCGACCGGGGGAGGACTACGAGCAGTACTTC
abundance: -
j_gene: TRBJ2-7
v_gene: TRBV5-8
d_gene: -